The sequence of this T cell receptor beta chain was determined in a study of blood T cell repertoires in COVID-19 (dated by TCRdb to 2020 to 2022). For the wider study: Samples from collaborators originated in the United States, Italy and Spain and spanned both the acute and convalescent phases of COVID-19. The prospective study material was composed of cDNA or gDNA derived from T cells, B-cell-depleted T cells, or PBMCs. The dataset comprised deeply sampled blood TCRbeta repertoires from subjects exposed to, actively infected with, or recovered from COVID-19. Samples were obtained from the ongoing ImmuneRACE study (first 160 participants) and from 1,254 subjects provided by 6 global collaborators. The repertoires were released in a freely available public database intended as a resource for research on the immune response to SARS-CoV-2. A de-identified subject ID, COVID-19 status, age in years and sex were almost always included in the sample metadata. Where available, HLA class I and class II types were obtained from metadata supplied by the sample provider rather than from assay-based typing.

TCRbeta CDR3 regions were amplified from genomic DNA using the immunoSEQ Assay, a bias-controlled multiplex PCR. The authors' pipeline ran thus. The number of nucleated cells in each sample was estimated by amplification of reference gene primers within the assay. Sequence reads were collapsed and filtered to measure the absolute abundance of every unique TCRbeta CDR3 rearrangement. For each sample, productive Simpson clonality was calculated as the square root of Simpson's diversity index over productive rearrangements. In TCRdb, the immuneACCESS table is reduced to in-frame sequences with V and J assigned. These tables do not hold every clone; where another copy was compared, an unresolved V gene accounts for under half, and the others remain unexplained. The DNA was the basis for D and trimming; V, J and clone size are from that table. Present in this sample are 360,000 or so clones, about 88% of which were seen just once. Approximately 1% of the sample lies in the top ten.

In the case of this clone: The antigen this receptor binds is unknown. No per-base quality is available; no much larger clone lies one base away.

What the study reported, not specific to this receptor: How much clinical and demographic metadata was included differed by source and by participant, and the metadata was provided uncurated.

In the prospective study, participants were 18 to 89 years old, resided in fewer than 25 geographic areas of the United States, and were enrolled through a virtual design. In the prospective study, participants were assigned to cohorts based on the clinical history participants reported in a screening survey and a study questionnaire. Exposed participants had been in contact with someone with a PCR-confirmed or clinician-diagnosed COVID-19 case within 2 weeks of study entry. Each participant in the prospective study had whole blood, serum and a nasopharyngeal or oropharyngeal swab collected by mobile phlebotomists. Additional blood draws and questionnaires over an approximately 2-month period could optionally be provided by prospective study participants. Before DNA extraction, prospective study blood samples were shipped either frozen or at room temperature. Source material: PBMCs or T cells enriched from blood (not recorded which). This clonotype was sampled from a woman in her twenties or thirties who had been exposed to COVID-19.

The nucleotides are TGTGCCAGCTCACGTGACAGAACCTACGAGCAGTACTTC. Its translation is CASSRDRTYEQYF. The chain was built from TRBV18 and TRBJ2-7; tentative D gene TRBD1, with 5 bases matching. The CDR3 goes from the cysteine to the phenylalanine over 13 residues. Just CDR3 DNA is preserved here, 39 bases in frame from base 1. Trimming removed 4 bases from V and 2 bases from J, leaving 9 bases between the germline ends. For CDR1 and CDR2, the germline V gene lists KGHSH and LQKENI.